Presented here are 30 T cell receptor beta chains from one specimen sequenced in a study of shared clonotypes between healthy human individuals. Measured with immunoSEQ multiplex PCR; TCRdb has only the in-frame clones, and not every one. The sample carries 730,000 or so clones, 72% recorded once. Sequencing was performed on memory CD4+ T cells sorted from blood. Subset meaning: CD45RA-negative fraction. The receptors originated from a woman in her twenties or thirties in good health.

The V call is TRBV4-1, the J call TRBJ2-1; D gene ambiguous. Trimming left V 10 bases short and J 7 bases short, with 14 bases between. Germline V gene data show CDR1 as MGHRA and CDR2 as YSYEKL. The CDR3 is made up of 12 amino acids. CDR3 residues: CATPELGNEQFF. The CDR3 nucleotides read TGCGCCACCCCAGAGCTTGGTAATGAGCAGTTCTTC.

CDR3 loop: CASRDEGRIYGYTF. The CDR3 DNA is TGTGCCAGCAGGGACGAGGGGCGGATTTATGGCTACACCTTC. This chain connects TRBV6-6 to TRBJ1-2; weak D call: TRBD1 (5 bases). This CDR3 is 14 amino acids long. V was cut by 6 bases and J by 5 bases, with 16 bases left in between. The germline CDR1 and CDR2 sequences are MNHNY and SVGAGI (reference sequence).

The V call is TRBV19, the J call TRBJ1-1, with 7 nucleotides matching TRBD1. V lost 3 bases and J lost 1; bases outside the gene matches: 2. CDR3 size: 14 residues. From germline, CDR1 is LNHDA and CDR2 SQIVND (reference sequence). This CDR3 reads CASSMGQQNTEAFF. CDR3 DNA sequence: TGTGCCAGTAGTATGGGACAGCAGAACACTGAAGCTTTCTTT.

Only one count was recorded for this clone. This chain connects TRBV5-1 to TRBJ2-1; 10 bases are a match to TRBD2. Germline values: CDR1 SGHRS, CDR2 YFSETQ. The trim removed 0 bases at V and 4 bases at J, leaving 4 bases unmatched. This CDR3 region has 16 residues. In DNA form, the CDR3 reads TGCGCCAGCAGCTTGGATGGTAGCGGGAGGTACAATGAGCAGTTCTTC. Translated, it gives CASSLDGSGRYNEQFF.

This clone came up once. The chain carries TRBV4-1 and TRBJ2-1; TRBD1 agrees at 9 bases. Germline lookup yields CDR1 MGHRA and CDR2 YSYEKL. Unmatched junction bases numbered 10, after V lost 4 bases and J lost 15 bases. The CDR3 is 13 residues long. The CDR3 here is CASSPNRGRFLFF. Written as DNA, the CDR3 is TGCGCCAGCAGCCCTAACAGGGGGCGGTTTCTGTTCTTC.

V is TRBV6-5 and J is TRBJ2-7; a possible D gene is TRBD1 (6 bases). This CDR3 is built from 14 residues. Germline V gives CDR1 MNHEY, CDR2 SVGAGI. The ends were cut back, 6 bases at V and 4 bases at J, with 16 bases in the middle. The CDR3 nucleotides read TGTGCCAGCAGACTAGGACAGTCTATTTACGAGCAGTACTTC. Translation: CASRLGQSIYEQYF.

The table lists this clone with a few counts. This sample includes further DNA sequences coding for the same CDR3. The chain is built from TRBV15 and TRBJ1-4, with 9 bases identical to TRBD1. Per germline, CDR1 LNHNV and CDR2 YYDKDF (reference sequence). The CDR3 is 14 residues long. V gave up 3 bases and J gave up 7 bases; unmatched junction bases: 3. CDR3 in DNA: TGTGCCACCAGCAGGGACAGGGGAGGTGAAAAACTGTTTTTT. It specifies CATSRDRGGEKLFF.

Comment on this clone: One end of the junction varies from germline; a read error may be responsible. The V call is TRBV6-6, the J call TRBJ1-1; no clear D gene. Looked up from germline, CDR1 is MNHNY and CDR2 is SVGAGI (reference sequence). CDR3 length equals 11 residues. CDR3 in amino acids: CASSYSAVTSF. The CDR3 DNA reads as TGTGCCAGCAGTTACTCGGCAGTAACCTCCTTT.

V and J are TRBV10-3 and TRBJ1-5; D is ambiguous. Germline CDR1 is ENHRY and CDR2 is SYGVKD. Trimming removed 3 bases from V and 6 bases from J, with 12 bases in between. The CDR3 contains 14 residues. The CDR3 nucleotides are TGTGCCATCAGTGAAGTCCTAAAGGTTCAGCCCCAGCATTTT. Translating it yields CAISEVLKVQPQHF.

This rearrangement joins TRBV5-1 to TRBJ2-3; 8 positions agree with TRBD2. After removal of 0 bases from V and 1 base from J, the junction contained 13 bases not matched to a gene. The CDR3 sequence is 19 residues long. CDR1 is SGHRS and CDR2 is YFSETQ in the germline V gene. In DNA form, the CDR3 reads TGCGCCAGCAGCTTGGCAGTCTCTAGCGGGCTAAGAGGCACAGATACGCAGTATTTT. This gives the protein CASSLAVSSGLRGTDTQYF.

This clone was seen only a few times. The J gene is TRBJ2-7, the V gene TRBV28; tentative D call: TRBD2 (6 bases). The CDR3 loop spans 13 amino acids. V lost 8 bases, J lost 7 bases, and 18 bases lay in between. CDR1 and CDR2 (germline): MDHEN, SYDVKM. CDR3 nucleotide sequence: TGTGCCAGCCCCTCACCAGGGACTGGGGAGCAGTACTTC. Encoded protein: CASPSPGTGEQYF. The entire variable domain, with the rest obtained from reference TRBV28 and TRBJ2-7, is as follows: DVKVTQSSRYLVKRTGEKVFLECVQDMDHENMFWYRQDPGLGLRLIYFSYDVKMKEKGDIPEGYSVSREKKERFSLILESASTNQTSMYLCASPSPGTGEQYFGPGTRLTVT.

Turning to this clone: Germline is not matched at one junction end, which may reflect a read error. As DNA, the CDR3 is TGTGCCAGCAGTACCCGGGACAGGGGTATCTTC. Amino acids: CASSTRDRGIF. J is TRBJ1-2 and V is TRBV6-6, with 10 bases that match TRBD1. Germline V gene lookup returns CDR1 MNHNY and CDR2 SVGAGI (reference sequence). CDR3 size: 11 residues.

A remark on this clone: This may come from a read error, since a much larger clone is one base off. V and J are TRBV2 and TRBJ2-6; no clear D. V lost 0 bases, J lost 0 bases, and 0 bases lay in between. The CDR3 length is 14 residues. Germline V gene sequence: CDR1 SNHLY, CDR2 FYNNEI. The CDR3 sequence is CASSEASGANVLTF. CDR3 coding DNA: TGTGCCAGCAGTGAAGCCTCTGGGGCCAACGTCCTGACTTTC.

The rearrangement uses TRBV29-1 and TRBJ2-7; 9 bases fit TRBD2. J was trimmed by 1 base and V by 0 bases; bases with no gene match: 10. The CDR3 has 17 amino acids. CDR1 and CDR2 from the germline V gene are SQVTM and ANQGSEA. The CDR3 region is CSVEDRETSGSSYEQYF. Here the CDR3 DNA reads TGCAGCGTTGAAGATCGAGAAACTAGCGGGTCTTCCTACGAGCAGTACTTC.

The V and J genes are TRBV29-1 and TRBJ2-7; D call uncertain. Trimming shortened V by 7 bases and J by 0 bases, and 10 bases separated the two germline ends. This CDR3 region has 12 residues. The germline V gene encodes CDR1 SQVTM and CDR2 ANQGSEA. The CDR3 is CSGQLVSYEQYF. The CDR3 DNA reads TGCAGCGGCCAGCTTGTCTCCTACGAGCAGTACTTC.

As to this clone: The same CDR3 arises from other DNA sequences in this sample as well. The V and J genes are TRBV7-2 and TRBJ1-5; D remains ambiguous. There are 15 residues in the CDR3. V gave up 1 base and J gave up 0 bases, with 7 bases separating them. Germline V CDR1 and CDR2: SGHTA, FQGNSA. DNA of the CDR3: TGTGCCAGCAGCTTAGATCGCGGTAGCAATCAGCCCCAGCATTTT. It encodes CASSLDRGSNQPQHF.

The chain has TRBV2 and TRBJ2-2; 7 bases align to TRBD2. V gave up 7 bases and J gave up 4 bases; unmatched junction bases: 9. The length of the CDR3 is 15 residues. Looked up from germline, CDR1 is SNHLY and CDR2 is FYNNEI. The DNA for the CDR3 is TGTGCCAGCACGGCTCTCTCTAGCGGCACCGGGGAGCTGTTTTTT. Protein: CASTALSSGTGELFF.

The chain links TRBV27 to TRBJ1-2; 9 bases agree with TRBD1. CDR1 is MNHEY, CDR2 SMNVEV, per germline (reference sequence). Trimming removed 6 bases from V and 4 bases from J; junction bases left unmatched: 9. The CDR3 has 15 amino acids. CDR3 in amino acids: CASRTTGGAVYGYTF. For the CDR3, the DNA is TGTGCCAGCAGAACCACAGGGGGCGCCGTCTATGGCTACACCTTC.

V usage is TRBV6-1 and J usage is TRBJ1-3, with D uncertain. CDR3 length equals 13 residues. V was shortened by 0 bases and J by 1 base, with 1 base between the two germline ends. The germline gives CDR1 MNHNS, CDR2 SASEGT. The CDR3 region is CASSEASGNTIYF. The CDR3 DNA is TGTGCCAGCAGTGAAGCTTCTGGAAACACCATATATTTT.

The rearrangement links TRBV7-2 to TRBJ2-2; 11 nucleotides agree with TRBD1. The germline gives CDR1 SGHTA, CDR2 FQGNSA. The CDR3 runs 15 residues. J gave up 3 bases and V 6 bases, and 3 bases lay outside the gene matches. As DNA, the CDR3 is TGTGCCAGCAGACGGACAGGGGGCTACACCGGGGAGCTGTTTTTT. Translated: CASRRTGGYTGELFF.

The V call is TRBV28, the J call TRBJ1-2; TRBD1 matches 9 bases. CDR3 length: 15 amino acids. With V trimmed by 4 bases and J by 4 bases, 7 bases remained unmatched. CDR1 is MDHEN, CDR2 SYDVKM, per germline. Written as DNA, the CDR3 is TGTGCCAGCAGTTCTCCGGGACAGGGTACCTATGGCTACACCTTC. Its translation: CASSSPGQGTYGYTF.

This clone was found many times. This chain links TRBV29-1 with TRBJ2-3; TRBD2 aligns across 12 bases. Germline trimming cut 6 bases from V and 4 bases from J; bases unmatched to any gene: 11. The CDR3 is 16 residues long. The germline V gene has CDR1 SQVTM and CDR2 ANQGSEA. Here the CDR3 reads CSVLTGLAGRSDTQYF. In DNA, the CDR3 is TGCAGCGTACTCACAGGACTAGCGGGAAGGTCAGATACGCAGTATTTT.

The chain carries TRBV5-1 and TRBJ2-7; D gene uncertain. Germline V gene sequence: CDR1 SGHRS, CDR2 YFSETQ. With 3 bases removed from V and 3 bases from J, the gap between germline ends came to 10 bases. The CDR3 sequence is 13 residues long. CDR3 bases: TGCGCCAGCAGCTGGAATTCCCTCTACGAGCAGTACTTC. Translated: CASSWNSLYEQYF.

This clone has only one observation. This chain joins TRBV7-9 and TRBJ2-1; D tentatively reads TRBD1 or TRBD2 (6 bases each). The germline V and J ends were trimmed by 10 bases and 2 bases, with 15 bases remaining between them. In germline, CDR1 is SEHNR, CDR2 FQNEAQ (reference sequence). This CDR3 is 14 amino acids long. The CDR3 nucleotides are TGTGCCACCAGGGGACTCGTGGCCTACAATGAGCAGTTCTTC. It yields the protein CATRGLVAYNEQFF.

This chain connects TRBV6-1 to TRBJ2-3; a weak D match, TRBD1 (5 bases). V was pared by 2 bases and J by 2 bases, with 17 bases between. CDR1 and CDR2 (germline): MNHNS, SASEGT. This CDR3 comprises 17 residues. The CDR3 region is CASSEPRGSVATDTQYF. CDR3 sequence (DNA): TGTGCCAGCAGTGAACCAAGGGGATCAGTTGCCACAGATACGCAGTATTTT.

V is TRBV4-2 and J is TRBJ2-3, with 9 bases fitting TRBD2. Trimming at V came to 10 bases and at J to 6 bases, leaving 14 bases not matched to a gene. Germline CDR1 and CDR2: LGHNA and YNFKEQ. CDR3 length equals 15 residues. The CDR3 reads CATSQDRGRGDTQYF. The CDR3, as DNA: TGTGCCACCTCTCAAGATCGCGGGAGGGGGGATACGCAGTATTTT.

V usage is TRBV5-5 and J usage is TRBJ1-3; 7 bases are a match to TRBD1. Germline V lookup: CDR1 SGHKS, CDR2 YYEKEE (reference sequence). V lost 2 bases and J lost 0; bases outside the gene matches: 8. There are 17 residues in the CDR3. The CDR3, as DNA: TGTGCCAGCAGCTTCCGGGACAGTCGTAGCTCTGGAAACACCATATATTTT. It encodes CASSFRDSRSSGNTIYF.

The chain combines TRBV6-6 with TRBJ2-5; D tentatively fits TRBD1 or TRBD2 (5 bases each). Between the trimmed V and J ends, which lost 6 bases and 5 bases, there was a span of 16 bases. Germline CDR1 reads MNHNY; CDR2 reads SVGAGI (reference sequence). The CDR3 covers 14 residues. In DNA form, the CDR3 reads TGTGCCAGCAGCCGTGGGGGTTTCCAGGAGACCCAGTACTTC. This encodes CASSRGGFQETQYF.

V is TRBV11-3 and J is TRBJ2-7; the D gene is possibly TRBD1 (6 bases). The length of the CDR3 is 15 residues. Trimming left V 0 bases short and J 2 bases short, with 11 bases between. The V gene's germline CDR1 is SGHNT and CDR2 YENEEA. Here the CDR3 DNA reads TGTGCCAGCAGCTTAGAGGGACACGGAACCTACGAGCAGTACTTC. Translating gives CASSLEGHGTYEQYF.

In the case of this clone: The sample contains more than one DNA sequence encoding this CDR3. The chain couples TRBV5-1 to TRBJ2-1; no definite D call. Germline V lookup: CDR1 SGHRS, CDR2 YFSETQ. The CDR3 loop spans 15 amino acids. Deletions cut 0 bases from V and 0 bases from J, with 7 bases between. The CDR3 nucleotides read TGCGCCAGCAGCTTGGCGTCTAGCTCCTACAATGAGCAGTTCTTC. This sequence encodes CASSLASSSYNEQFF.